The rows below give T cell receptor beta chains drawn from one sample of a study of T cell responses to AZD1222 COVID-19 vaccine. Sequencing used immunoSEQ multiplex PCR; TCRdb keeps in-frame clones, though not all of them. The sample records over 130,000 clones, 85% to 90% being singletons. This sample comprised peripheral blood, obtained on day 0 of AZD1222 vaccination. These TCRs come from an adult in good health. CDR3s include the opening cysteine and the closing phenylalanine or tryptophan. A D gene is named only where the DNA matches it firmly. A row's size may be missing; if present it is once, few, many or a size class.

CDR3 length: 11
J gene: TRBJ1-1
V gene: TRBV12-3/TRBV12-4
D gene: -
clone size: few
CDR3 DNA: TGTGCCAGCAGTTTAGGGGCTGAAGCTTTCTTT
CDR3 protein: CASSLGAEAFF

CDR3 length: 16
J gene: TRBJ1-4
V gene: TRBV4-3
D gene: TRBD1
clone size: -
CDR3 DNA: TGCGCCAGCAGCCAAGGCCAGGGGGCAACTAATGAAAAACTGTTTTTT
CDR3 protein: CASSQGQGATNEKLFF

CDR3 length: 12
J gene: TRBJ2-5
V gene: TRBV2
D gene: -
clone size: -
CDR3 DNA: TGTGCCAGCGACAGGTTAGGGGAGACCCAGTACTTC
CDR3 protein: CASDRLGETQYF

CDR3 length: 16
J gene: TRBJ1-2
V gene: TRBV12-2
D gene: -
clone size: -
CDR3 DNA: TGTGCAAGTCGCTTACCCCGACCAGATTCTAACTATGGCTACACCTTC
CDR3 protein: CASRLPRPDSNYGYTF

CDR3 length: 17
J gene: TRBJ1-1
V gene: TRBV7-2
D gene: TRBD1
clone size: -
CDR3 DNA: TGTGCCAGCAGCCTCATAGGGCAGGGGGCTGCGAACACTGAAGCTTTCTTT
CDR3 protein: CASSLIGQGAANTEAFF

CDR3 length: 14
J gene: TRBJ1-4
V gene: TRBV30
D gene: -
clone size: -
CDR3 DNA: TGTGCCTGGACCTTGACGGGGATTAGGGAAAAACTGTTTTTT
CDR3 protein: CAWTLTGIREKLFF

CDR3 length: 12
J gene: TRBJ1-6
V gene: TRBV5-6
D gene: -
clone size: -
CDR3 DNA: TGTGCCAGCAGCTACAGGGTTTCACCCCTCCACTTT
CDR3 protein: CASSYRVSPLHF

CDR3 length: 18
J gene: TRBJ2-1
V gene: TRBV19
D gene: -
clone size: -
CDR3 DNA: TGTGCCAGTAGTATAGAGGGGGAAGGCCCCTTCTCCTACAATGAGCAGTTCTTC
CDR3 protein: CASSIEGEGPFSYNEQFF

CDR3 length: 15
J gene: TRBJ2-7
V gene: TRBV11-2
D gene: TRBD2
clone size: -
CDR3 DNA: TGTGCCAGCAGACCCTCACTAGCGGACTCCTACGAGCAGTACTTC
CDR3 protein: CASRPSLADSYEQYF

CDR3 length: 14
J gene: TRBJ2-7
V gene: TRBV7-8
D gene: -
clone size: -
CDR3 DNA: TGTGCCAGCAGCACCCGTATGCAGTCGGAAGTGAAGTACTTC
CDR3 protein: CASSTRMQSEVKYF

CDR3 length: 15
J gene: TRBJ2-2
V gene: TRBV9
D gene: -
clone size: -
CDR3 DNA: TGTGCCAGCAGTCCTTATAGCGGGAACACCGGGGAGCTGTTTTTT
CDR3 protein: CASSPYSGNTGELFF

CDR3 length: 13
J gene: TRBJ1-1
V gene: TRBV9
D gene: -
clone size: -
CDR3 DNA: TGTGCCAGCAGCGTTCAGGTGAACACTGAAGCTTTCTTT
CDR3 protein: CASSVQVNTEAFF

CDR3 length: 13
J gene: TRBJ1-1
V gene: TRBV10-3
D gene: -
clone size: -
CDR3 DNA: TGTGCCATCAGTGACTCGAGGGACACTGAAGCTTTCTTT
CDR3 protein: CAISDSRDTEAFF

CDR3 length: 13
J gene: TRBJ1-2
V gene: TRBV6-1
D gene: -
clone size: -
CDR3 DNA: TGTGCCAGCAGTGACAGGGAGGGATATGGCTACACCTTC
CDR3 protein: CASSDREGYGYTF

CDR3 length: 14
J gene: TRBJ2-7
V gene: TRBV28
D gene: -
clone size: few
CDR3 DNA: TGTGCCAGCAGTTTTGCAATTAGCTCCTACGAGCAGTACTTC
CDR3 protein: CASSFAISSYEQYF

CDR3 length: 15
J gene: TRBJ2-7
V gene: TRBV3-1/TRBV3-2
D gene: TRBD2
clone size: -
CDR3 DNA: TGTGCCAGCAGCCAGGGACTAGCGGGACAGGGCGAGCAGTACTTC
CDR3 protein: CASSQGLAGQGEQYF

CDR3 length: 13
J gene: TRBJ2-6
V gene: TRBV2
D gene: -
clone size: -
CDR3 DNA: TGTGCCAGCAGGGACTCTGGGGCCAACGTCCTGACTTTC
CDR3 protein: CASRDSGANVLTF

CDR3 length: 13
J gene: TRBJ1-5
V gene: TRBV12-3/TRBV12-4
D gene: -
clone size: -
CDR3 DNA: TGTGCCAGCAGTTTTCAGGAGAATCAGCCCCAGCATTTT
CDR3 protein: CASSFQENQPQHF

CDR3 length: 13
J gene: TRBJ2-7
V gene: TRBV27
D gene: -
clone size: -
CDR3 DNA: TGTGCCAGCGCTCCGGGACGGTCATCGGAGCAGTACTTC
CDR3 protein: CASAPGRSSEQYF

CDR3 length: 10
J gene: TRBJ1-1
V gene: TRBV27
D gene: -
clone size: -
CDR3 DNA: TGTGCCAGGCCGAGGCGGCTAGCTTTCTTT
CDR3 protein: CARPRRLAFF

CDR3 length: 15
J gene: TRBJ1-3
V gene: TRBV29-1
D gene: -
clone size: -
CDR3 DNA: TGCAGCGTTGGGGGTGTGGAGGTAGGAGGAAACACCATATATTTT
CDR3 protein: CSVGGVEVGGNTIYF

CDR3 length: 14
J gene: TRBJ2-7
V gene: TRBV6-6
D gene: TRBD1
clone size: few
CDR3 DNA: TGTGCCAGCCGGATTCAGGGGGCGGCCTACGAGCAGTACTTC
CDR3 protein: CASRIQGAAYEQYF

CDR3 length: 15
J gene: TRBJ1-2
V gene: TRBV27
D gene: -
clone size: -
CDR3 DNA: TGTGCCAGCAGTTTATATACAGGGCACATCTATGGCTACACCTTC
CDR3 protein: CASSLYTGHIYGYTF

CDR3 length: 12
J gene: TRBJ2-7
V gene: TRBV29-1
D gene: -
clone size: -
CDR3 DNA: TGCAGCGTTTATTCGAACCTGGGGGAGCAGTACTTC
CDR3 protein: CSVYSNLGEQYF

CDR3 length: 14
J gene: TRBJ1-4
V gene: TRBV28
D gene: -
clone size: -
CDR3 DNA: TGTGCCAGCAGTTTAGTTGGCTTTAATGAAAAACTGTTTTTT
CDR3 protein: CASSLVGFNEKLFF

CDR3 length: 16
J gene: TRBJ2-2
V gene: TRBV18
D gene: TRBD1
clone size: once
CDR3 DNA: TGTGCCAGCTCACTAGCCCTCGGACAGGGGGCCGGGGAGCTGTTTTTT
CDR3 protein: CASSLALGQGAGELFF

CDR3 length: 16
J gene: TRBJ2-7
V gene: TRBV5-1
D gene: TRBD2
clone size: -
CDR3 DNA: TGCGCCAGCAGCTTTTTCAGCGGGAGGGCCTCCTACGAGCAGTACTTC
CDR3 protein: CASSFFSGRASYEQYF

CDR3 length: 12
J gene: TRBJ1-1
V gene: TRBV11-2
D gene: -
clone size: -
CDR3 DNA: TGTGCCAGCAGCACAGAGCGCCATAAAGCTTTCTTT
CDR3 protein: CASSTERHKAFF

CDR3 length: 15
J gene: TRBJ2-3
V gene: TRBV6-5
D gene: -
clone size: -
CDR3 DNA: TGTGCCAGCAGTTACGGGGAGACGGGCACAGATACGCAGTATTTT
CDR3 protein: CASSYGETGTDTQYF

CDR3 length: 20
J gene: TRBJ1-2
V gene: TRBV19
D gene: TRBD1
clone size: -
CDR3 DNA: TGTGCCAGTAGTGGCGTCCTTCCAATTCGGGGGGACAGGGAAAGTCATGGCTACACCTTC
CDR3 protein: CASSGVLPIRGDRESHGYTF

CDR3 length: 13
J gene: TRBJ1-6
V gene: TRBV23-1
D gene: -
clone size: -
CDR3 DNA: TGCGCCAGCTTCTTCGGGGCGAATTCACCCCTCCACTTT
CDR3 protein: CASFFGANSPLHF

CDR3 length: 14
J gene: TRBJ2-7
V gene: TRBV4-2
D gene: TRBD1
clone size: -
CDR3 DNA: TGTGCCAGCAGCCAACCCGACAGGGTCTACGAGCAGTACTTC
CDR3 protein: CASSQPDRVYEQYF